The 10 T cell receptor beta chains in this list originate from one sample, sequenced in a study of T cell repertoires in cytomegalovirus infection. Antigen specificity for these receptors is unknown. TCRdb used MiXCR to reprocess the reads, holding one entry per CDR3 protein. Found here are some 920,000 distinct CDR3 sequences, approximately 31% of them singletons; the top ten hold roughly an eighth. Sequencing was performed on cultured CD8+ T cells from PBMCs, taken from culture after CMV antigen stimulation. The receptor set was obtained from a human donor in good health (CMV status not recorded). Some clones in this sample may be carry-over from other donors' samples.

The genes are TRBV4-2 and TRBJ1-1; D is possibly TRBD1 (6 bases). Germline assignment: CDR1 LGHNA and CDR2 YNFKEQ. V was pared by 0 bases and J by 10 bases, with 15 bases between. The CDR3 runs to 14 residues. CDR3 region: CASSQDTLQGLAFF. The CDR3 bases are TGTGCCAGCAGCCAAGATACTTTACAGGGACTAGCTTTCTTT.

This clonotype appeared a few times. The CDR3 reads CASSFITGGAETQYF. The CDR3 nucleotides are TGTGCCAGCAGTTTTATAACAGGGGGCGCGGAGACCCAGTACTTC. The chain combines TRBV6-2 or TRBV6-3 with TRBJ2-5, with 9 bases fitting TRBD1. Germline CDR1 and CDR2: MNHEY and SVGEGT. The CDR3 is 15 amino acids. Trimming cost V 4 bases and J 5 bases; bases outside gene matches: 8.

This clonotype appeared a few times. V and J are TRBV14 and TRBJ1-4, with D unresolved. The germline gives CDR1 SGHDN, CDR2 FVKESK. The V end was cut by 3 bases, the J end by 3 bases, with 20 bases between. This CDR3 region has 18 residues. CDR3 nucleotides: TGTGCCAGCAGCCAGGGCGCCTGGGATAGGATTGCTAATGAAAAACTGTTTTTT. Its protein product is CASSQGAWDRIANEKLFF.

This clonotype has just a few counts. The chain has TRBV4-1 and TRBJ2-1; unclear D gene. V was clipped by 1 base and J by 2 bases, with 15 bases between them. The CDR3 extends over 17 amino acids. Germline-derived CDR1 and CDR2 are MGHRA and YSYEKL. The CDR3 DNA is TGCGCCAGCAGCCAAGGGCTCGGTGGGGTGGCCTACAATGAGCAGTTCTTC. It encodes CASSQGLGGVAYNEQFF.

The chain's CDR3 is CASSLARGWNEQFF. Here the CDR3 DNA reads TGTGCCAGCAGCTTAGCCAGGGGGTGGAATGAGCAGTTCTTC. This chain uses TRBV7-6 with TRBJ2-1, with 7 bases that match TRBD1. Losses at the gene ends were 0 bases for V and 7 bases for J; bases not matched to a gene: 3. The CDR3 length is 14 residues. Per the germline V gene, CDR1 is SGHVS and CDR2 is FNYEAQ.

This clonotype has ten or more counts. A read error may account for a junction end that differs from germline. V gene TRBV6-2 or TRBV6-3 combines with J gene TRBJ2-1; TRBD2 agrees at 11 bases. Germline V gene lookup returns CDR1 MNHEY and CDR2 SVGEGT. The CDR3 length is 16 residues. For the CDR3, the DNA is TGTGCCAGCAGCTACTCTAGCGGGGGGACATACAATGAGCAGTTCTTC. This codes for CASSYSSGGTYNEQFF.

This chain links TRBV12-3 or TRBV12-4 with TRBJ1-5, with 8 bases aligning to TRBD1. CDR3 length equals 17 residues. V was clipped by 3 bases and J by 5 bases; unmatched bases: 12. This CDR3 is CASSFPPCVRGHQPQHF. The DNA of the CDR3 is TGTGCCAGCAGTTTTCCCCCTTGCGTCAGGGGGCATCAGCCCCAGCATTTT.

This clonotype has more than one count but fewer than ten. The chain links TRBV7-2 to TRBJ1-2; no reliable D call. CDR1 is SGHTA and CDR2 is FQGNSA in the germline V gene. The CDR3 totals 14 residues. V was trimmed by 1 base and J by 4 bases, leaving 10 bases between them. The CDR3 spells CASSLDGQLYGYTF. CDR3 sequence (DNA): TGTGCCAGCAGCTTAGATGGCCAGCTCTATGGCTACACCTTC. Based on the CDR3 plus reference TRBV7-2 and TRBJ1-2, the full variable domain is GAGVSQSPSNKVTEKGKDVELRCDPISGHTALYWYRQSLGQGLEFLIYFQGNSAPDKSGLPSDRFSAERTGGSVSTLTIQRTQQEDSAVYLCASSLDGQLYGYTFGSGTRLTVV.

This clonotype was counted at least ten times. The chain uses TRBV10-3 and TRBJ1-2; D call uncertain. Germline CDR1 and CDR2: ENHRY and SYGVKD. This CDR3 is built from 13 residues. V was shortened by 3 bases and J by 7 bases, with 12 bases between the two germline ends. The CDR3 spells CAISDPRRAGYTF. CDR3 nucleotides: TGTGCCATCAGTGACCCCCGGAGAGCTGGCTACACCTTC.

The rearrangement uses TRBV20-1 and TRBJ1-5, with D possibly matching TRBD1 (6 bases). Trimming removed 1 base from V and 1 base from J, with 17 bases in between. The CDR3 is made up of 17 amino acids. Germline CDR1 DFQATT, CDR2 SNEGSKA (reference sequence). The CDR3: CSARGGGSKISNQPQHF. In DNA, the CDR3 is TGCAGTGCTAGAGGGGGGGGCTCAAAGATAAGCAATCAGCCCCAGCATTTT.